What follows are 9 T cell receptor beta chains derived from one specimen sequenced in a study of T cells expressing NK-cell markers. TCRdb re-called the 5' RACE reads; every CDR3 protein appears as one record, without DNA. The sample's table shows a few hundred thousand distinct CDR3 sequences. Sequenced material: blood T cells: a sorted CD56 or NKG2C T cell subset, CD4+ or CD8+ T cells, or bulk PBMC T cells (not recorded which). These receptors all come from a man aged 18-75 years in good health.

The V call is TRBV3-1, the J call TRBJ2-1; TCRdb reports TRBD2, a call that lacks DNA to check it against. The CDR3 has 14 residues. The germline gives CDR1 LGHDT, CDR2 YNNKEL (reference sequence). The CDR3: CASSRGFGTDEQFF.

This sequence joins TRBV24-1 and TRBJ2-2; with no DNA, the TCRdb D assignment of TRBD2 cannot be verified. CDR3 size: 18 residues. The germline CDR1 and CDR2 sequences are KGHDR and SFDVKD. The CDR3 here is CATSDRKGRTTNTGELFF.

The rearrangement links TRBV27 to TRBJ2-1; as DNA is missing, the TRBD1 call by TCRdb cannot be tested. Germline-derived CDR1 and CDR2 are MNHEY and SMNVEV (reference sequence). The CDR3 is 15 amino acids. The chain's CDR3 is CASRPIGAGYNEQFF.

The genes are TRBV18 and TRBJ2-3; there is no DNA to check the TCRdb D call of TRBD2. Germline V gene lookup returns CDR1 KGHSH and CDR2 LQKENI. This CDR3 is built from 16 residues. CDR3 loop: CASSPQSGVGRNTQYF.

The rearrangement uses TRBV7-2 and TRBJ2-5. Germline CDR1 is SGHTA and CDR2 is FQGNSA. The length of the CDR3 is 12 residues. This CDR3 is CASSLRSQLPYF.

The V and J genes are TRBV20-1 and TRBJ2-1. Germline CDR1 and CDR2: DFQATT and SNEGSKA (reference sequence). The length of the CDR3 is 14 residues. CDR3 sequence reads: CSAREKQKYNEQFF.

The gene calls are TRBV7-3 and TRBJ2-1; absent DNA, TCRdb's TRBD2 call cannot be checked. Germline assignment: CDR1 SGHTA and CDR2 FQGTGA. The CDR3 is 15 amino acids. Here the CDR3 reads CASSLNSRLAGEAFF.

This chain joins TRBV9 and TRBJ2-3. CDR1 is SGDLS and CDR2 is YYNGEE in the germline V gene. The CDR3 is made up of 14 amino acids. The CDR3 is CASSVATWGNTQYF.

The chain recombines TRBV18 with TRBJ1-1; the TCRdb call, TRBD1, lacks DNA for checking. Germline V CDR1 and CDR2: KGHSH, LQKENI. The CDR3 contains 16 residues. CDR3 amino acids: CASSPVADSLNTEAFF.